This T cell receptor (beta chain) stems from a study of graft-versus-host responses after intestinal transplantation. Study background: Those transplanted obtained multivisceral, liver-intestinal, or isolated intestinal grafts. All recipients were given anti-thymocyte globulin induction, and tacrolimus and steroids were then administered for approximately 3 years. The study, taken as a whole, reports: GvH clones were found in recipient marrow; some appeared first in ileum or blood. Allografts from individuals with graft-donor T cell macrochimerism displayed high graft-versus-host to host-versus-graft clonal ratios.

In the case of this clone: Antigen: not known.

Clones were read by immunoSEQ multiplex PCR, and TCRdb kept only the in-frame ones, dropping some. The sample gives over 100,000 clones, 95% of which show up once; more than 2.5% is in the top ten. V was cut by 9 bases and J by 0 bases, with 16 bases left in between. CDR3 length equals 15 residues. Germline CDR1 is LNHDA and CDR2 is SQIVND (reference sequence). This specimen was unstimulated CD8+ T cells sorted from spleen or lymph node cells, taken before intestinal transplant. The clonotype was recovered from a human donor who received an intestinal transplant. The J gene is TRBJ2-3, the V gene TRBV19; D possibly uses TRBD1 or TRBD2 (5 bases each). CDR3 loop: CASQLRDGSTDTQYF. CDR3 nucleotide sequence: TGTGCCAGCCAACTCCGGGACGGTAGCACAGATACGCAGTATTTT.